Listed below are T cell receptor beta chains from one sample, sequenced in a study of shared clonotypes between healthy human individuals. This table comes from immunoSEQ multiplex PCR, and its TCRdb copy is limited to in-frame clones, with some not included. The table has about 680,000 clones, approximately 79% seen once. The sequencing sample was made of memory CD4+ T cells sorted from blood. Receptors were obtained from a young woman in good health. The CDR3 runs from the conserved cysteine through the conserved F or W. The order of the fields is J gene, V gene, D gene, clone size, CDR3 protein, CDR3 DNA. A D gene is named only where the DNA matches it firmly. Part of the rows lack a size; the others show once, few, many or a class for expanded clones.

TRBJ1-1	TRBV11-3	-	-	CASSFRSNTEAFF	TGTGCCAGCAGCTTTAGGTCGAACACTGAAGCTTTCTTT
TRBJ2-7	TRBV28	TRBD1	-	CASSPGQGPYEQYF	TGTGCCAGCAGTCCAGGACAGGGGCCCTACGAGCAGTACTTC
TRBJ1-2	TRBV6-1	-	-	CASSDAGYFGYTF	TGTGCCAGCAGTGATGCAGGGTACTTTGGCTACACCTTC
TRBJ2-3	TRBV28	TRBD2	-	CASRWTSGRGDTQYF	TGTGCCAGCAGATGGACTAGCGGGAGAGGTGATACGCAGTATTTT
TRBJ2-1	TRBV10-1	TRBD2	once	CASSAGLAGVSEQFF	TGCGCCAGCAGTGCAGGACTAGCGGGAGTTAGTGAGCAGTTCTTC
TRBJ2-7	TRBV5-1	TRBD2	-	CASSSRLAGGFEQYF	TGCGCCAGCAGCTCAAGACTAGCGGGAGGCTTCGAGCAGTACTTC
TRBJ1-5	TRBV19	TRBD1	-	CASGGQGAGQPQHF	TGTGCCAGTGGAGGACAGGGGGCCGGTCAGCCCCAGCATTTT
TRBJ1-1	TRBV10-2	-	-	CASSDRSRGTENTEAFF	TGCGCCAGCAGTGATCGGTCGAGAGGGACGGAGAACACTGAAGCTTTCTTT
TRBJ2-7	TRBV28	TRBD2	-	CASSLAGGGVLLEQYF	TGTGCCAGCAGCTTAGCGGGAGGAGGGGTTCTCTTGGAGCAGTACTTC
TRBJ2-7	TRBV2	-	-	CASRPHGTLSYEQYF	TGTGCCAGCCGACCCCACGGGACCCTCTCCTACGAGCAGTACTTC
TRBJ2-1	TRBV15	TRBD2	-	CATSRPPGLAEEKQFF	TGTGCCACCAGCAGACCACCGGGACTAGCGGAGGAGAAGCAGTTCTTC
TRBJ1-1	TRBV28	-	-	CASSSEEVEAFF	TGTGCCAGCAGTTCCGAAGAGGTAGAAGCTTTCTTT
TRBJ2-3	TRBV2	-	-	CASSEEGGTQYF	TGTGCCAGCAGTGAGGAGGGTGGCACGCAGTATTTT
TRBJ1-2	TRBV28	-	once	CASSLPWTQSYGYTF	TGTGCCAGCAGTTTACCCTGGACACAGAGCTATGGCTACACCTTC
TRBJ2-1	TRBV19	-	once	CASSHPGRLNNEQFF	TGTGCCAGTAGCCACCCGGGGCGGCTAAACAATGAGCAGTTCTTC
TRBJ2-3	TRBV27	-	many	CASSSRVVGDTQYF	TGTGCCAGCAGTTCCAGGGTGGTCGGAGATACGCAGTATTTT
TRBJ2-1	TRBV19	-	once	CASSDSGLAFGEQFF	TGTGCCAGTAGCGACTCGGGACTTGCTTTCGGAGAGCAGTTCTTC
TRBJ2-3	TRBV11-2	TRBD2	-	CASSLVWASGRGDTQYF	TGTGCCAGCAGCTTAGTTTGGGCTAGCGGGAGAGGAGATACGCAGTATTTT
TRBJ2-3	TRBV7-2	-	-	CASSLVGTYREGSTDTQYF	TGTGCCAGCAGCTTAGTAGGGACGTACAGGGAGGGCAGCACAGATACGCAGTATTTT
TRBJ1-1	TRBV19	TRBD1	few	CASSPTGGSKAFF	TGTGCCAGTAGTCCGACAGGGGGATCTAAAGCTTTCTTT
TRBJ2-2	TRBV19	-	-	CASSGPGSNTGELFF	TGTGCCAGTAGTGGACCAGGGTCGAACACCGGGGAGCTGTTTTTT
TRBJ2-1	TRBV7-9	-	once	CASSLQGGGRDYNEQFF	TGTGCCAGCAGCTTACAGGGGGGAGGAAGGGACTACAATGAGCAGTTCTTC
TRBJ2-5	TRBV5-4	-	-	CASSAARTEETQYF	TGTGCCAGCAGCGCGGCCCGGACAGAAGAGACCCAGTACTTC
TRBJ2-7	TRBV18	-	-	CASSEGGDEQYF	TGTGCCAGCTCAGAAGGGGGAGACGAGCAGTACTTC
TRBJ2-3	TRBV27	-	-	CASIGTFGRRDTQYF	TGTGCCAGCATTGGGACATTCGGTCGACGGGATACGCAGTATTTT
TRBJ1-1	TRBV7-3	TRBD1	-	CASSLTGATEAFF	TGTGCCAGCAGTCTGACAGGGGCCACTGAAGCTTTCTTT
TRBJ2-1	TRBV6-1	TRBD1	-	CASRGQGAPNEQFF	TGTGCCAGCAGGGGACAGGGGGCGCCTAATGAGCAGTTCTTC
TRBJ2-3	TRBV5-1	-	-	CASSLAQGPSTDTQYF	TGCGCCAGCAGCTTGGCCCAGGGCCCCAGCACAGATACGCAGTATTTT
TRBJ1-5	TRBV29-1	-	few	CSVVSGINQPQHF	TGCAGCGTTGTGTCGGGGATCAATCAGCCCCAGCATTTT
TRBJ2-5	TRBV5-1	TRBD2	-	CASSSLAGGQETQYF	TGCGCCAGCAGCTCTTTAGCGGGAGGGCAAGAGACCCAGTACTTC
TRBJ1-1	TRBV2	-	-	CASSDNSNTEAFF	TGTGCCAGCAGTGACAACAGTAACACTGAAGCTTTCTTT
TRBJ1-3	TRBV23-1	-	-	CASSPKLPPGHGNTIYF	TGCGCCAGCAGTCCAAAACTACCCCCCGGGCACGGAAACACCATATATTTT
TRBJ2-7	TRBV4-1	-	-	CASSQDPGSYEQYF	TGCGCCAGCAGCCAAGATCCGGGTAGCTACGAGCAGTACTTC
TRBJ2-4	TRBV7-6	-	-	CASSPTQLPGKNIQYF	TGTGCCAGCAGCCCGACACAGCTACCGGGGAAAAACATTCAGTACTTC
TRBJ1-1	TRBV2	-	-	CASRETTVSTGTEAFF	TGTGCCAGCAGAGAGACGACAGTTTCAACGGGGACTGAAGCTTTCTTT